The 13 T cell receptor beta chains presented below share a single source sample, sequenced in a study of T cell changes during pregnancy in multiple sclerosis. TCRdb keeps only in-frame clones here, not all; method: immunoSEQ multiplex PCR. Of about 110,000 clones in the sample, about 90% were seen once. Here the sequenced sample was peripheral blood, taken before pregnancy. The receptors originated from a female donor with multiple sclerosis, enrolled in a pregnancy study.

The chain joins TRBV4-3 to TRBJ1-1, with D maybe TRBD1 (6 bases). Germline V gene sequence: CDR1 LGHNA, CDR2 YSLEER. CDR3 length: 15 residues. With 3 bases removed from V and 5 bases from J, the gap between germline ends came to 16 bases. CDR3 residues: CASSQLTGTLTEAFF. CDR3 nucleotides: TGCGCCAGCAGCCAGCTAACAGGGACCCTTACTGAAGCTTTCTTT.

The gene calls are TRBV6-6 and TRBJ2-7; 10 bases are a match to TRBD1. V lost 4 bases, J lost 6 bases, and 3 bases stayed unmatched. This CDR3 has 13 residues. Per germline, CDR1 MNHNY and CDR2 SVGAGI (reference sequence). This CDR3 reads CASSWDRGAEQYF. CDR3 DNA: TGTGCCAGCAGTTGGGACAGGGGAGCCGAGCAGTACTTC.

This chain links TRBV5-1 with TRBJ1-6, with 7 bases fitting TRBD1. This CDR3 contains 15 residues. The germline CDR1 and CDR2 sequences are SGHRS and YFSETQ. V lost 6 bases, J lost 5 bases, and 8 bases stayed unmatched. The DNA for the CDR3 is TGCGCCAGCACGTCGACAGGGATTAATAATTCACCCCTCCACTTT. It translates to CASTSTGINNSPLHF.

This clone was counted ten times or more. V and J are TRBV2 and TRBJ1-5, with TRBD1 matching 9 bases. J gave up 3 bases and V 2 bases, and 2 bases lay outside the gene matches. This CDR3 region has 15 residues. From germline, CDR1 is SNHLY and CDR2 FYNNEI. CDR3 sequence: CASSELQGANQPQHF. In DNA, the CDR3 is TGTGCCAGCAGTGAACTACAGGGGGCCAATCAGCCCCAGCATTTT. Based on the CDR3 plus reference TRBV2 and TRBJ1-5, the full variable domain is EPEVTQTPSHQVTQMGQEVILRCVPISNHLYFYWYRQILGQKVEFLVSFYNNEISEKSEIFDDQFSVERPDGSNFTLKIRSTKLEDSAMYFCASSELQGANQPQHFGDGTRLSIL.

The V call is TRBV11-3, the J call TRBJ2-4, with 7 positions matching TRBD1. Germline V gene lookup returns CDR1 SGHNT and CDR2 YENEEA. CDR3 length equals 18 residues. V lost 3 bases and J lost 1; bases outside the gene matches: 12. CDR3 DNA sequence: TGTGCCAGCAGCTTTAGGACAGGCTCCGTGATGGCCAAAAACATTCAGTACTTC. It codes for CASSFRTGSVMAKNIQYF.

The genes are TRBV19 and TRBJ1-5, with 8 bases lining up with TRBD1. The germline gives CDR1 LNHDA, CDR2 SQIVND (reference sequence). This CDR3 has 14 residues. J gave up 7 bases and V 4 bases, and 6 bases lay outside the gene matches. As DNA, the CDR3 is TGTGCCAGTAGTACCCCAGGGGGCAGGCAGCCCCAGCATTTT. Translated, it gives CASSTPGGRQPQHF.

The chain couples TRBV5-1 to TRBJ2-2, with 9 nucleotides matching TRBD2. CDR1 and CDR2 (germline): SGHRS, YFSETQ. This CDR3 region has 17 residues. The junction had 13 bases not matched to a gene; V was cut back by 3 bases and J by 7 bases. The CDR3 reads CASSSGRLAGLGGELFF. The CDR3 coding sequence is TGCGCCAGCAGCTCGGGGCGGCTAGCGGGACTGGGCGGGGAGCTGTTTTTT.

J is TRBJ1-1 and V is TRBV5-4; 7 positions match TRBD1. The CDR3 loop spans 14 amino acids. Germline CDR1 reads SGHNT; CDR2 reads YYREEE (reference sequence). V trimming: 4 bases; J trimming: 12 bases; junction bases outside the gene matches: 15. CDR3: CASSHPTGSPLSFF. The CDR3, as DNA: TGTGCCAGCAGCCACCCGACAGGGAGTCCTCTTTCTTTCTTT.

This chain connects TRBV4-3 to TRBJ2-1; 7 positions match TRBD1. This CDR3 region has 15 residues. J was trimmed by 8 bases and V by 0 bases; bases with no gene match: 7. The germline V gene encodes CDR1 LGHNA and CDR2 YSLEER. CDR3 protein: CASSQDGTGADEQFF. CDR3 in DNA: TGCGCCAGCAGCCAAGATGGTACAGGGGCCGATGAGCAGTTCTTC.

This chain joins TRBV28 and TRBJ2-6; D might be TRBD1 (6 bases). Germline CDR1 reads MDHEN; CDR2 reads SYDVKM. The CDR3 is 15 residues long. Trimming took 9 bases from V and 0 from J, leaving 12 bases between them. CDR3 DNA: TGTGCCAGTTTGAGGGGGAGCTCTGGGGCCAACGTCCTGACTTTC. Translating gives CASLRGSSGANVLTF.

The rearrangement joins TRBV15 to TRBJ2-7; 7 bases are a match to TRBD2. CDR1 is LNHNV and CDR2 is YYDKDF in the germline V gene (reference sequence). The CDR3 runs to 17 residues. The V and J ends lost 1 base and 1 base, in that order; junction bases with no gene match: 10. The CDR3: CATSRGGGNSASYEQYF. The CDR3 DNA reads as TGTGCCACCAGCAGAGGGGGAGGGAATTCAGCTTCCTACGAGCAGTACTTC.

A note on this clone: The sample carries other DNA sequences with the same CDR3. CDR3 in amino acids: CASSLDGTGSSYEQYF. CDR3 in DNA: TGCGCCAGCAGCCTGGACGGTACAGGGAGCTCCTACGAGCAGTACTTC. The chain combines TRBV5-1 with TRBJ2-7; possible D gene TRBD1, 6 bases. From germline, CDR1 is SGHRS and CDR2 YFSETQ. V was cut by 4 bases and J by 0 bases, with 17 bases left in between. This CDR3 region has 16 residues.

V and J are TRBV27 and TRBJ1-6; possibly TRBD1 for D (5 bases). The length of the CDR3 is 15 residues. CDR1 is MNHEY and CDR2 is SMNVEV in the germline V gene (reference sequence). Trimming stripped 5 bases from V and 9 bases from J, with 17 bases between. The CDR3 loop is CASSPRVGVGSPLHF. The CDR3 nucleotides are TGTGCCAGCAGTCCCAGGGTTGGGGTTGGTTCACCCCTCCACTTT.